Shown below are 2 T cell receptor beta chains from a single sample sequenced in a study of T cell responses to AZD1222 COVID-19 vaccine. Method: immunoSEQ multiplex PCR; TCRdb's copy keeps in-frame clones and lacks some. The sample consists of 110,000 to 150,000 clones, 80% to 95% of them appearing once. The source was peripheral blood, collected 28 days after the second AZD1222 dose. The receptors stem from an adult who received the AZD1222 COVID-19 vaccine.

The genes are TRBV11-2 and TRBJ2-7; D ambiguous. From germline, CDR1 is SGHAT and CDR2 FQNNGV. The CDR3 has 13 amino acids. V shed 1 base and J shed 4 bases, with 8 bases lying between them. CDR3 DNA: TGTGCCAGCAGCTTAGTCGCCGGGTACGAGCAGTACTTC. This encodes CASSLVAGYEQYF.

This clone showed up just once. The chain has TRBV2 and TRBJ2-7; D possibly uses TRBD1 or TRBD2 (5 bases each). Trimming took off 7 bases at V and 4 bases at J, with 11 bases between the two ends. Germline assignment: CDR1 SNHLY and CDR2 FYNNEI. The CDR3 runs to 12 residues. The CDR3 region is CASMGVAYEQYF. The CDR3 DNA is TGTGCCAGCATGGGGGTAGCGTACGAGCAGTACTTC.